This T cell receptor beta chain stems from a study of shared clonotypes between healthy human individuals. Study summary: Aged between 18 and 49, the donors were two women and three men. CD8 memory received one plate per donor, CD8 naive two, CD4 memory three and CD4 naive three.

TCRdb's table, derived via immunoSEQ multiplex PCR, lists solely in-frame clones and lacks some. This sample carries fewer than 1.8 million clones, approximately 98.5% of them seen once, and the ten largest clones take around 0.33%. This clone has a single count. Other DNA variants within this sample encode the same CDR3. Germline V lookup: CDR1 SGHDN, CDR2 FVKESK. Trimming shortened V by 3 bases and J by 4 bases, and 3 bases separated the two germline ends. The CDR3 has 11 residues. The clonotype comes from a man aged 25-40 years in good health. The sequenced sample was naive CD4+ T cells sorted from blood. As for subset: CD45RA+ positively selected. This chain joins TRBV14 and TRBJ2-5; D is unresolved. CDR3 residues: CASSHTETQYF. CDR3 sequence (DNA): TGTGCCAGCAGCCACACAGAGACCCAGTACTTC. Looking up the rest from reference TRBV14 and TRBJ2-5 gives the full variable domain: EAGVTQFPSHSVIEKGQTVTLRCDPISGHDNLYWYRRVMGKEIKFLLHFVKESKQDESGMPNNRFLAERTGGTYSTLKVQPAELEDSGVYFCASSHTETQYFGPGTRLLVL.